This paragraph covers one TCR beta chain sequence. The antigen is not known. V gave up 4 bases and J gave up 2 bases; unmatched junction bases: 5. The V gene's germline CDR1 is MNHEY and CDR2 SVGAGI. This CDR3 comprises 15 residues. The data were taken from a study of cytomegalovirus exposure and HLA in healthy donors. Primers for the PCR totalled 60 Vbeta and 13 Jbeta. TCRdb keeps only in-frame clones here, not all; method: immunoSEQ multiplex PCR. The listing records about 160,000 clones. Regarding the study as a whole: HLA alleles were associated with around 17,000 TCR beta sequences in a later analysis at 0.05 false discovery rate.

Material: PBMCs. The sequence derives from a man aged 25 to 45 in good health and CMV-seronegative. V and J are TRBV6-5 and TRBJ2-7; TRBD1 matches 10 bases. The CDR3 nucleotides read TGTGCCAGCAGTTCACCGGACAGGGGGACCTACGAGCAGTACTTC. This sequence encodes CASSSPDRGTYEQYF.